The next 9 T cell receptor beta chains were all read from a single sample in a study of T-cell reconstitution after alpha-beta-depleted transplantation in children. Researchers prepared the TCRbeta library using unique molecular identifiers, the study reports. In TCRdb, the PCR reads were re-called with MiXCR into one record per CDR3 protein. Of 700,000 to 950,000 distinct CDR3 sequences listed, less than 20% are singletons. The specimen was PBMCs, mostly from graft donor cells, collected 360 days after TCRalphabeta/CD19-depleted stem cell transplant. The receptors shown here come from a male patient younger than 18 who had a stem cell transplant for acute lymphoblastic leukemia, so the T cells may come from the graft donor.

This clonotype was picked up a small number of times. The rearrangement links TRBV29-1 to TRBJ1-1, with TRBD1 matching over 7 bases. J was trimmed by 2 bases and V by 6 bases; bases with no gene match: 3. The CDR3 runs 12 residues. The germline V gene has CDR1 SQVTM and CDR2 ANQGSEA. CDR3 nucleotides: TGCAGCGTAGGACAGGCAAACACTGAAGCTTTCTTT. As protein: CSVGQANTEAFF.

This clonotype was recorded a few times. The CDR3 nucleotides are TGCGCCAGCAGCTTGGAGGGACAGGGGGCACAAGAGCAGTACTTC. This translates into CASSLEGQGAQEQYF. This chain uses TRBV5-1 with TRBJ2-7; the match to TRBD1 covers 12 bases. The CDR3 has 15 amino acids. The V segment lost 0 bases and the J segment 7 bases; nucleotides outside the gene matches: 5. CDR1 and CDR2 (germline): SGHRS, YFSETQ.

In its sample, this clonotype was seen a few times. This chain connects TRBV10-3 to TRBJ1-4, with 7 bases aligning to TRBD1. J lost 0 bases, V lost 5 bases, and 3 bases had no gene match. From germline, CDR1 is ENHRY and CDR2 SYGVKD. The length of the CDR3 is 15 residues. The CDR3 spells CAISKQGTTNEKLFF. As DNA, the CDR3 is TGTGCCATCAGTAAACAGGGGACAACTAATGAAAAACTGTTTTTT.

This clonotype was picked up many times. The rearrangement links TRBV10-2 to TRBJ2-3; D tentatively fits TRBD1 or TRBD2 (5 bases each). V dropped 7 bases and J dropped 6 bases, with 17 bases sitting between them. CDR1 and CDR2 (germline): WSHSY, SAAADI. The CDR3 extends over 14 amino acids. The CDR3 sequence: CASTLTGTLDTQYF. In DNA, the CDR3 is TGCGCCAGCACTCTAACGGGGACCCTCGATACGCAGTATTTT.

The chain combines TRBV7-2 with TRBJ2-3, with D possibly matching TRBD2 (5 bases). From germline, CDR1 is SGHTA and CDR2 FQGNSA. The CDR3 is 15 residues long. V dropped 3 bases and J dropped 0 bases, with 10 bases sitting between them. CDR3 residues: CASSFLRTSTDTQYF. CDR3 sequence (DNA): TGTGCCAGCAGCTTTTTACGGACTAGCACAGATACGCAGTATTTT.

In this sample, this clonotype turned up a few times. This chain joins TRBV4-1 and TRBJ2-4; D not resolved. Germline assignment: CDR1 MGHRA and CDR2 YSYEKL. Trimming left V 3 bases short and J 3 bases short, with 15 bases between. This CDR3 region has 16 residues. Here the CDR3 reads CASSQLLLVGKNIQYF. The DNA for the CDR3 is TGCGCCAGCAGCCAGCTCCTCCTAGTCGGCAAAAACATTCAGTACTTC.

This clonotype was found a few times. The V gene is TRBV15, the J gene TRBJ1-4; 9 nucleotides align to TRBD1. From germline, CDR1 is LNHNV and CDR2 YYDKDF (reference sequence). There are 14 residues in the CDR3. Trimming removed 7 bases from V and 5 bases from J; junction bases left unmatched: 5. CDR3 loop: CATKTGTGNEKLFF. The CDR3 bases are TGTGCCACCAAGACCGGGACAGGGAATGAAAAACTGTTTTTT.

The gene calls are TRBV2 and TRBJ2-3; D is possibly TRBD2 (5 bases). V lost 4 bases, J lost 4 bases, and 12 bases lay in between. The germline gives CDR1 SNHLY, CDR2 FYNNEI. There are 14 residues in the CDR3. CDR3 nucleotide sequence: TGTGCCAGCAGTGCGGGATTCGTAGCAGATACGCAGTATTTT. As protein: CASSAGFVADTQYF.

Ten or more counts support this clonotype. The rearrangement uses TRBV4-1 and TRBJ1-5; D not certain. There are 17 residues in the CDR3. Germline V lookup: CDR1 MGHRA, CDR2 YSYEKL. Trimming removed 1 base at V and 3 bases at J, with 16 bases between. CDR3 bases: TGCGCCAGCAGCCAAGGAAGGGAGTATAGACCCAATCAGCCCCAGCATTTT. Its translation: CASSQGREYRPNQPQHF.